The clone carrying this T cell receptor beta chain was seen a few times. Its antigen is unknown. The data derive from a study of cytomegalovirus exposure and HLA in healthy donors. Study findings and constraints: Analyzed later, most CMV-associated TCR beta chains appeared HLA-restricted. A later analysis, which compared TCR beta chains of equal frequency, found the HLA-associated ones more clonally expanded. A later analysis found common viral pathogens apparently linked to several of the most significant clusters.

60 Vbeta and 13 Jbeta primers were used in PCR. Measured with immunoSEQ multiplex PCR; TCRdb has only the in-frame clones, and not every one. This table has roughly 190,000 clones, roughly 8.7% appearing once. The CDR3 totals 14 residues. V was pared by 3 bases and J by 6 bases, with 13 bases between. The germline CDR1 and CDR2 sequences are MNHEY and SMNVEV (reference sequence). This chain uses TRBV27 with TRBJ2-3; no reliable D call. Source material: PBMCs. The sequence came from a woman in her thirties in good health and CMV-seropositive. The CDR3 spells CASSFWRKTDTQYF. The CDR3 nucleotides are TGTGCCAGCAGTTTTTGGAGAAAGACCGATACGCAGTATTTT.